Listed below are T cell receptor beta chains from one sample, sequenced in a study of blood T cell repertoires in COVID-19. Measured with immunoSEQ multiplex PCR; TCRdb has only the in-frame clones, and not every one. The sample has tens of thousands of clones, less than 80% seen once. Sequencing was done on a sample of peripheral blood. All receptors derive from a woman aged 45 to 65 with acute or convalescent COVID-19. The conserved cysteine and the conserved F or W are not part of the CDR3 here. The order of the fields is clone size, J gene, V gene, CDR3 protein. Not all rows give a size; the values are once, few, many and, for expanded clones, a class.

>NA|TRBJ1-2|TRBV3-1/TRBV3-2
ASSQDLQGSDYGYT
>NA|TRBJ2-3|TRBV6-5
ASSTSALDIYTQY
>NA|TRBJ1-3|TRBV7-2
ASSPQTLDSGNTIY
>NA|TRBJ1-3|TRBV3-1/TRBV3-2
ASSPAQAFSGNTIY
>NA|TRBJ2-7|TRBV27
ASSLFGRGGFYEQY
>NA|TRBJ2-2|TRBV5-4
ASTLTGTSTGELF
>few|TRBJ1-3|TRBV5-1
ASSLETTGAGNTIY
>NA|TRBJ2-1|TRBV18
ASSPGQGRNEQF
>NA|TRBJ1-1|TRBV5-1
ASSLGQGLRRNTEAF
>NA|TRBJ1-1|TRBV29-1
SVDDGQSWGTEAF
>once|TRBJ1-6|TRBV19
ASSVQDLGESPLH
>NA|TRBJ1-1|TRBV4-2
ASSPPGENTEAF
>NA|TRBJ2-7|TRBV4-2
ASSPLAGGYEQY
>NA|TRBJ1-2|TRBV7-9
ASSDRDRGFNYGYT
>NA|TRBJ1-2|TRBV30
AWGGTART
>NA|TRBJ2-1|TRBV5-6
ASIYGTNYDEQF
>NA|TRBJ1-3|TRBV28
ASRTGNWGNTIY
>NA|TRBJ1-5|TRBV29-1
SVRESNQPQH
>NA|TRBJ1-2|TRBV6-5
ASSYSSFYGYT
>NA|TRBJ1-6|TRBV6-5
ASSYSGDRLGPLH
>NA|TRBJ2-1|TRBV6-5
ASSYSSRPGYNEQF
>NA|TRBJ1-4|TRBV6-2/TRBV6-3
ASSSQGTNEKLF
>NA|TRBJ2-5|TRBV6-1
ASSDLAGGQETQY
>once|TRBJ1-6|TRBV19
ASTRTGGSPLH
>NA|TRBJ2-5|TRBV6-5
ASSWGTSGQETQY
>NA|TRBJ2-1|TRBV19
ASSINRDRAKEQF
>NA|TRBJ2-7|TRBV5-1
ASSLVGDSYEQY
>NA|TRBJ1-6|TRBV6-5
ASSYSTGGNSPLH
>NA|TRBJ1-1|TRBV10-2
ASRTPGQGNTEAF
>NA|TRBJ2-3|TRBV6-5
ASSYGGGGTDTQY
>NA|TRBJ1-2|TRBV28
ASRTGQGVGYT
>NA|TRBJ2-3|TRBV27
ASSLTSGGVTDTQY
>once|TRBJ2-7|TRBV27
ASGPLAGTGSYEQY
>NA|TRBJ2-2|TRBV5-1
ASSLGQVNTGELF
>NA|TRBJ1-2|TRBV28
ASSLLLYGYT
>NA|TRBJ1-1|TRBV6-5
ASMMTVNTEAF
>NA|TRBJ2-3|TRBV7-7
ASSPTLAGGQDTQY
>NA|TRBJ1-5|TRBV2
ASCSYRAGNQPQH
>NA|TRBJ2-1|TRBV6-2/TRBV6-3
ASSYEGMNEQF
>NA|TRBJ2-3|TRBV6-2/TRBV6-3
ASSRGDRSTDTQY
>once|TRBJ1-1|TRBV27
ASSLFPGNTEAF
>NA|TRBJ1-2|TRBV18
ASSPSGQGNYGYT
>NA|TRBJ2-3|TRBV29-1
SVEERLAGVTDTQY
>NA|TRBJ1-2|TRBV18
ASSLGTGDYGYT
>many|TRBJ2-3|TRBV10-1
ASSESSAGGRSTDTQY
>NA|TRBJ1-2|TRBV5-6
ASSPWPSDYGYT
>NA|TRBJ1-2|TRBV2
ASSETRDSNYGYT
>NA|TRBJ2-5|TRBV5-6
ASRPDSQETQY
>NA|TRBJ1-1|TRBV19
ASSMNSMNTEAF
>few|TRBJ1-6|TRBV3-1/TRBV3-2
ASSHQQGSNSPLH
>NA|TRBJ1-1|TRBV7-9
ASSRDTEAF
>NA|TRBJ1-2|TRBV30
AWNGGIYGYT